The rows below give T cell receptor beta chains drawn from one sample of a study of Ad26.COV2.S vaccination and SARS-CoV-2 variants. The repertoire was sequenced with immunoSEQ multiplex PCR; TCRdb's copy has only in-frame clones and lacks some. This table has over 300,000 clones, under 90% appearing once. The source was peripheral blood, collected in a trial of Ad26.COV2.S vaccine versus placebo. The receptors originated from a person between 18 and 60 years old who received the Ad26.COV2.S COVID-19 vaccine or a placebo. Each CDR3 is given with its conserved first and last residue. Each record gives: CDR3 protein, CDR3 DNA, V gene, J gene, clone size, D gene. The D gene is left open where the match is weak. Rows may omit the clone size; those that give it use once, few, many or a size class.

CASSYRSTRGGYTF,TGTGCCAGCAGCTACCGTTCTACTAGGGGGGGCTACACCTTC,TRBV13,TRBJ1-2,.,.
CASSFGAGNQPQHF,TGTGCCAGCAGCTTTGGGGCGGGAAATCAGCCCCAGCATTTT,TRBV7-9,TRBJ1-5,.,.
CATSRPRVSNTEAFF,TGTGCCACCAGCAGACCCCGGGTATCGAACACTGAAGCTTTCTTT,TRBV15,TRBJ1-1,once,.
CASSENHRRGDTQYF,TGTGCCAGCAGTGAAAACCACCGACGAGGGGATACGCAGTATTTT,TRBV2,TRBJ2-3,.,.
CASRGNGGAETQYF,TGTGCCAGTAGAGGAAACGGGGGGGCGGAGACCCAGTACTTC,TRBV19,TRBJ2-5,.,TRBD2
CAISEHGNSPLHF,TGTGCCATCAGTGAGCACGGTAATTCACCCCTCCACTTT,TRBV10-3,TRBJ1-6,.,.
CASSSRETQYF,TGTGCCAGCAGCTCCCGAGAGACCCAGTACTTC,TRBV5-6,TRBJ2-5,.,.
CASSPRLAGGELAKNIQYF,TGCGCCAGCAGCCCCCGACTAGCGGGGGGGGAGCTAGCCAAAAACATTCAGTACTTC,TRBV4-3,TRBJ2-4,.,TRBD2
CASSQGRAGFNQPQHF,TGCGCCAGCAGCCAAGGCCGGGCAGGCTTCAATCAGCCCCAGCATTTT,TRBV4-3,TRBJ1-5,.,.
CASKTSGRADYEQYF,TGTGCCAGTAAGACTAGCGGGAGGGCCGATTACGAGCAGTACTTC,TRBV19,TRBJ2-7,once,TRBD2
CASSLTHSRGNSYNSPLHF,TGTGCCAGCAGTCTCACCCACAGCCGGGGTAACTCCTATAATTCACCCCTCCACTTT,TRBV6-6,TRBJ1-6,.,.
CASSLGTDYGYTF,TGCGCCAGCAGCTTAGGGACGGACTATGGCTACACCTTC,TRBV5-1,TRBJ1-2,.,.
CASSAFPTGANVSYEQYF,TGTGCCAGCAGTGCTTTCCCGACAGGGGCCAATGTCTCCTACGAGCAGTACTTC,TRBV25-1,TRBJ2-7,many,TRBD1
CASRHRGRDTQYF,TGTGCCAGTAGGCACAGGGGACGAGATACGCAGTATTTT,TRBV19,TRBJ2-3,.,TRBD1
CASSEAGGNQPQHF,TGTGCCAGCAGTGAAGCGGGCGGGAATCAGCCCCAGCATTTT,TRBV6-1,TRBJ1-5,.,.
CASSIDLRGARETQYF,TGTGCCAGTAGTATAGATCTTAGAGGGGCGCGCGAGACCCAGTACTTC,TRBV19,TRBJ2-5,.,.
CASSYEGASVEQFF,TGTGCCAGCAGTTACGAGGGGGCATCCGTCGAGCAGTTCTTC,TRBV6-6,TRBJ2-1,.,TRBD1
CASSPDWISYEQYF,TGTGCCAGCAGCCCGGACTGGATCTCCTACGAGCAGTACTTC,TRBV11-3,TRBJ2-7,.,.
CASSDIGYTF,TGTGCCAGCAGCGACATCGGCTACACCTTC,TRBV6-2/TRBV6-3,TRBJ1-2,.,.
CASRITMGGDYEQYF,TGCGCCAGCAGAATAACGATGGGAGGCGACTACGAGCAGTACTTC,TRBV4-1,TRBJ2-7,once,.
CASSYGNSGNTIYF,TGTGCCAGCAGTTACGGGAACTCTGGAAACACCATATATTTT,TRBV27,TRBJ1-3,.,.
CASSGGRGESYNSPLHF,TGTGCCAGCAGTGGGGGCAGGGGGGAATCCTATAATTCACCCCTCCACTTT,TRBV2,TRBJ1-6,.,TRBD1
CASSMGRGVTGELFF,TGTGCCAGTAGTATGGGCCGGGGCGTCACCGGGGAGCTGTTTTTT,TRBV19,TRBJ2-2,.,.
CASSLLPGQGNYGYTF,TGTGCCAGCAGCTTATTACCGGGACAGGGGAACTATGGCTACACCTTC,TRBV11-3,TRBJ1-2,.,TRBD1
CASSQDSGFVTGELFF,TGTGCCAGCAGCCAAGATTCGGGGTTTGTCACCGGGGAGCTGTTTTTT,TRBV14,TRBJ2-2,.,.
CASSLAGTDTQYF,TGCGCCAGCAGCTTGGCGGGCACAGATACGCAGTATTTT,TRBV5-1,TRBJ2-3,.,.
CASTLRGGGTPDTQYF,TGTGCCAGCACCCTACGCGGCGGGGGGACTCCAGATACGCAGTATTTT,TRBV7-2,TRBJ2-3,.,TRBD2
CASSFYYEQYF,TGTGCCAGCAGCTTTTACTACGAGCAGTACTTC,TRBV7-2,TRBJ2-7,.,.
CASSSRTEGAYNEQFF,TGTGCCAGCAGCTCCCGGACCGAGGGAGCCTACAATGAGCAGTTCTTC,TRBV5-4,TRBJ2-1,.,.
CASSSKGTGDGANVLTF,TGTGCCAGCAGCTCCAAGGGGACAGGGGACGGGGCCAACGTCCTGACTTTC,TRBV11-3,TRBJ2-6,.,TRBD1
CASSFDFIGYTF,TGTGCCAGCAGTTTCGATTTCATCGGCTACACCTTC,TRBV12-3/TRBV12-4,TRBJ1-2,.,.
CASSQGGLENEQFF,TGTGCCAGCAGCCAAGGGGGACTAGAGAATGAGCAGTTCTTC,TRBV3-1/TRBV3-2,TRBJ2-1,.,TRBD2
CASSVDGQRLGETQYF,TGTGCCAGCAGCGTAGATGGACAGCGTTTAGGGGAGACCCAGTACTTC,TRBV9,TRBJ2-5,.,.
CASSSSWKAEAFF,TGTGCCAGCAGCTCCTCTTGGAAGGCTGAAGCTTTCTTT,TRBV7-3,TRBJ1-1,.,.
CAWSVGGRNTIYF,TGTGCCTGGAGTGTCGGGGGTAGAAACACCATATATTTT,TRBV30,TRBJ1-3,.,.
CASSLSGGYEQYF,TGTGCCAGCAGCTTAAGTGGGGGGTACGAGCAGTACTTC,TRBV13,TRBJ2-7,.,.
CASSVAVGSSYNEQFF,TGTGCCAGCAGCGTAGCCGTCGGAAGCTCCTACAATGAGCAGTTCTTC,TRBV7-9,TRBJ2-1,.,.
CASRGPGLAGGETQYF,TGTGCCAGCAGGGGGCCGGGACTAGCGGGAGGAGAGACCCAGTACTTC,TRBV2,TRBJ2-5,.,TRBD2
CASSFLGLVDEQFF,TGCGCCAGCAGCTTTCTCGGACTGGTAGATGAGCAGTTCTTC,TRBV5-1,TRBJ2-1,.,.
CASSPLASGTDTQYF,TGTGCCAGCTCACCACTAGCATCTGGCACAGATACGCAGTATTTT,TRBV18,TRBJ2-3,.,.
CASSHGRQGVGNQPQHF,TGCGCCAGCAGCCACGGTAGACAGGGGGTCGGCAATCAGCCCCAGCATTTT,TRBV4-1,TRBJ1-5,.,TRBD1
CASSGGIAAFTDTQYF,TGTGCCAGTAGCGGGGGGATAGCGGCCTTCACAGATACGCAGTATTTT,TRBV19,TRBJ2-3,.,TRBD2
CASSLYAGHQETQYF,TGTGCCAGCAGCTTATACGCAGGCCACCAAGAGACCCAGTACTTC,TRBV7-3,TRBJ2-5,.,.
CASSPRQLNYGYTF,TGTGCCAGCAGCCCCCGACAGCTGAACTATGGCTACACCTTC,TRBV9,TRBJ1-2,.,.
CASSQDGTGFGNTIYF,TGTGCCAGCAGCCAAGATGGGACAGGGTTTGGAAACACCATATATTTT,TRBV3-1/TRBV3-2,TRBJ1-3,.,TRBD1
CASSPPGQTYEQYF,TGTGCCAGCAGTCCTCCGGGACAGACCTACGAGCAGTACTTC,TRBV27,TRBJ2-7,.,TRBD1
CASSFRGMNTEAFF,TGTGCCAGCAGTTTTCGCGGCATGAACACTGAAGCTTTCTTT,TRBV27,TRBJ1-1,once,.
CATSSSGGASYNEQFF,TGTGCCACCAGCAGTTCCGGGGGGGCCTCCTACAATGAGCAGTTCTTC,TRBV24-1,TRBJ2-1,.,TRBD2
CASSLYGASTDTQYF,TGCGCCAGCAGCTTGTATGGGGCTAGCACAGATACGCAGTATTTT,TRBV5-1,TRBJ2-3,.,.
CASSLQGGNTEAFF,TGCGCCAGCAGCTTGCAAGGAGGGAACACTGAAGCTTTCTTT,TRBV5-1,TRBJ1-1,once,.